This T cell receptor beta chain was observed in a study of regulatory T cells in long-lasting Graves disease. General study points: It was possible that the small sample size reduced accuracy.

Sequencing libraries for TCR beta were prepared with iRepertoire HTBI primers and Arm-PCR of CDR3 regions. TCRdb independently ran MiXCR on the multiplex PCR reads; one entry per CDR3 protein. This table has around 300,000 distinct CDR3 sequences, under 25% appearing once. The trim removed 3 bases at V and 2 bases at J, leaving 4 bases unmatched. Germline loops: CDR1 GTSNPN, CDR2 SVGIG (reference sequence). This CDR3 is built from 14 residues. Specified time point: persistent/refractory GD, antithyroid drugs over 5 years with positive TRAb. With RNA extracted from PBMCs as input, the TCR library was made. This clonotype was counted a few times. The antigen is undetermined.

The sequenced sample was peripheral blood mononuclear cells (PBMCs), obtained when the disease was refractory, from a patient treated with antithyroid drugs. This receptor was identified in a female donor with Graves disease. This chain connects TRBV30 to TRBJ2-7; 10 positions match TRBD2. Here the CDR3 reads CAWSWTSGPYEQYF. Here the CDR3 DNA reads TGTGCCTGGAGCTGGACTAGCGGTCCCTACGAGCAGTACTTC.